The 23 T cell receptor beta chains below all came from one sample that was sequenced in a study of Ad26.COV2.S vaccination and SARS-CoV-2 variants. The sample's treatment: around 19 received Ad26.COV2.S at low or high dose, single or two shots; a few received placebo; per-sample allocation not given. Each sample was drawn 63 days after the first injection (of vaccine or placebo). Repertoires were generated with immunoSEQ multiplex PCR, while TCRdb's copy carries only in-frame clones and drops some. This table holds 350,000 to 500,000 clones, around 87% found once. Specimen: peripheral blood, collected in a trial of Ad26.COV2.S vaccine versus placebo. The receptors originated from a person between 18 and 65 years old who received the Ad26.COV2.S COVID-19 vaccine or a placebo.

This chain connects TRBV3-1 (or the pseudogene TRBV3-2) to TRBJ1-1; tentatively, D is TRBD1 (5 bases). The CDR3 totals 13 residues. Trimming took 6 bases from V and 4 from J, leaving 12 bases between them. The germline gives CDR1 LGHDT, CDR2 YNNKEL (reference sequence). CDR3 sequence: CASSLSRGTEAFF. DNA of the CDR3: TGTGCCAGCAGTCTCTCTAGGGGCACTGAAGCTTTCTTT.

The rearrangement uses TRBV6-4 and TRBJ2-1; D is perhaps TRBD2 (7 bases). The CDR3 extends over 16 amino acids. Per germline, CDR1 MRHNA and CDR2 SNTAGT. Trimming removed 0 bases at V and 3 bases at J, with 12 bases between. In nucleotides, the CDR3 is TGTGCCAGCAGTGACTCGGGGGGGCCAAGCTACAATGAGCAGTTCTTC. Its translation: CASSDSGGPSYNEQFF.

The J gene is TRBJ1-6, the V gene TRBV7-9, with D unclear. V dropped 2 bases and J dropped 7 bases, with 15 bases sitting between them. This CDR3 comprises 16 residues. Per germline, CDR1 SEHNR and CDR2 FQNEAQ (reference sequence). The CDR3, as DNA: TGTGCCAGCAGCTTATTTGGTGGTACCCGGAATTCACCCCTCCACTTT. Translated: CASSLFGGTRNSPLHF.

J is TRBJ1-4 and V is TRBV30; D is ambiguous. V lost 5 bases to trimming and J lost 0 bases, with 10 bases between them. Germline V gene sequence: CDR1 GTSNPN, CDR2 SVGIG (reference sequence). The CDR3 runs 14 residues. The CDR3 sequence: CAWVDRATNEKLFF. CDR3 in DNA: TGTGCCTGGGTTGATCGGGCAACTAATGAAAAACTGTTTTTT.

The CDR3 nucleotides read TGTGCCAGCAGTGAGAGCAATGAGCAGTTCTTC. Its translation: CASSESNEQFF. This chain links TRBV2 with TRBJ2-1; no clear D gene. Per the germline V gene, CDR1 is SNHLY and CDR2 is FYNNEI. Deletions cut 3 bases from V and 6 bases from J, with 3 bases between. This CDR3 is built from 11 residues.

This chain uses TRBV6-1 with TRBJ1-5; TRBD1 might be the D (5 bases). Germline CDR1 MNHNS, CDR2 SASEGT. V lost 3 bases and J lost 4, with 7 bases in between. The length of the CDR3 is 13 residues. The CDR3 DNA follows: TGTGCCAGCAGTGATACAGGTAATCAGCCCCAGCATTTT. Its translation: CASSDTGNQPQHF.

V is TRBV5-4 and J is TRBJ1-2; D remains unclear. The CDR3 length is 13 residues. The V and J ends lost 0 bases and 3 bases respectively, with 6 bases between them. Per the germline V gene, CDR1 is SGHNT and CDR2 is YYREEE (reference sequence). This CDR3 reads CASSLGGYYGYTF. DNA for the CDR3: TGTGCCAGCAGCTTGGGAGGGTACTATGGCTACACCTTC.

The V and J genes are TRBV9 and TRBJ2-7, with D perhaps being TRBD1 or TRBD2 (5 bases each). The CDR3 sequence is 16 residues long. CDR1 and CDR2 from the germline V gene are SGDLS and YYNGEE. V lost 1 base to trimming and J lost 1 base, with 15 bases between them. The CDR3 loop is CASSVHRDGSSYEQYF. The CDR3 DNA follows: TGTGCCAGCAGCGTACATAGGGACGGCTCGTCCTACGAGCAGTACTTC. Full variable domain (missing parts from reference TRBV9 and TRBJ2-7): DSGVTQTPKHLITATGQRVTLRCSPRSGDLSVYWYQQSLDQGLQFLIQYYNGEERAKGNILERFSAQQFPDLHSELNLSSLELGDSALYFCASSVHRDGSSYEQYFGPGTRLTVT.

The rearrangement links TRBV30 to TRBJ1-1, with D perhaps TRBD1 (5 bases). Trimming pared 3 bases from V and 2 bases from J, leaving 10 bases between. The CDR3 extends over 13 amino acids. In germline, CDR1 is GTSNPN, CDR2 SVGIG (reference sequence). DNA of the CDR3: TGTGCCTGGAGACAGGTTCTTAACACTGAAGCTTTCTTT. Its protein is CAWRQVLNTEAFF.

This chain uses TRBV6-5 with TRBJ2-2, with TRBD1 matching 7 bases. J lost 6 bases, V lost 2 bases, and 0 bases had no gene match. Germline CDR1 reads MNHEY; CDR2 reads SVGAGI. The CDR3 loop spans 13 amino acids. The CDR3 spells CASSYRGPGELFF. The CDR3 nucleotides are TGTGCCAGCAGTTACAGGGGGCCCGGGGAGCTGTTTTTT.

The chain couples TRBV4-1 to TRBJ1-6, with D tentatively TRBD1 (5 bases). The CDR3 covers 15 residues. Trimming pared 2 bases from V and 9 bases from J, leaving 14 bases between. The germline V gene has CDR1 MGHRA and CDR2 YSYEKL. The CDR3 region is CASSQTTTGTSPLHF. In nucleotides, the CDR3 is TGCGCCAGCAGCCAAACAACTACAGGCACTTCACCCCTCCACTTT.

The rearrangement uses TRBV4-1 and TRBJ2-7; tentatively, D is TRBD1 or TRBD2 (6 bases each). The germline V and J ends were trimmed by 0 bases and 7 bases, with 16 bases remaining between them. The CDR3 is 15 amino acids. CDR1 and CDR2 (germline): MGHRA, YSYEKL. DNA of the CDR3: TGCGCCAGCAGCCAAGAGTCAGGGGACTTCCTAGAGCAGTACTTC. Residues: CASSQESGDFLEQYF.

The V call is TRBV27, the J call TRBJ2-5; no clear D gene. The V end lost 2 bases, the J end lost 2 bases, and 6 bases lay between the germline ends. This CDR3 has 13 amino acids. CDR1 is MNHEY, CDR2 SMNVEV, per germline (reference sequence). CDR3 in DNA: TGTGCCAGCAGTTTAAGACGGCAAGAGACCCAGTACTTC. Translating it yields CASSLRRQETQYF.

CDR3 nucleotides: TGTGCCAGTAGTCCGACCCGGGTGAGCTCCTACAATGAGCAGTTCTTC. Residues: CASSPTRVSSYNEQFF. V and J are TRBV19 and TRBJ2-1; no clear D gene. V was cut by 5 bases and J by 0 bases, with 14 bases left in between. The germline V gene has CDR1 LNHDA and CDR2 SQIVND (reference sequence). The CDR3 consists of 16 residues.

The J gene is TRBJ1-2, the V gene TRBV9; D gene unclear. CDR3 size: 16 residues. Per the germline V gene, CDR1 is SGDLS and CDR2 is YYNGEE. Trimming took off 4 bases at V and 6 bases at J, with 22 bases between the two ends. The CDR3 spells CASSQDHKFGQNGYTF. CDR3 nucleotide sequence: TGTGCCAGCAGCCAAGACCATAAGTTTGGGCAAAATGGCTACACCTTC.

J is TRBJ2-2 and V is TRBV20-1, with TRBD2 identical over 12 bases. This CDR3 contains 17 residues. The germline CDR1 and CDR2 sequences are DFQATT and SNEGSKA (reference sequence). The J segment lost 1 base and the V segment lost 3 bases, leaving 6 bases of the junction unmatched. CDR3 DNA: TGCAGTGCTAGTAGGACTAGCGGGGATCTGAACACCGGGGAGCTGTTTTTT. This gives the protein CSASRTSGDLNTGELFF.

This clone was counted a single time. The J gene is TRBJ2-3, the V gene TRBV12-3 or TRBV12-4; no clear D. This CDR3 has 13 residues. V gave up 5 bases and J gave up 3 bases, with 9 bases separating them. The CDR3 spells CASSTGRTDTQYF. The CDR3, as DNA: TGTGCCAGCAGTACCGGACGGACAGATACGCAGTATTTT.

The chain recombines TRBV6-5 with TRBJ1-3; no firm D call. Germline lookup yields CDR1 MNHEY and CDR2 SVGAGI. Trimming took off 0 bases at V and 0 bases at J, with 3 bases between the two ends. The CDR3 sequence is 14 residues long. CDR3 nucleotides: TGTGCCAGCAGTTACTCGAACTCTGGAAACACCATATATTTT. Encoded protein: CASSYSNSGNTIYF.

V usage is TRBV3-1 (or the pseudogene TRBV3-2) and J usage is TRBJ1-5; D is unresolved. The germline V and J ends were trimmed by 5 bases and 9 bases, with 14 bases remaining between them. Germline CDR1 reads LGHDT; CDR2 reads YNNKEL (reference sequence). This CDR3 has 13 amino acids. The CDR3 protein is CASSLTGLGPQHF. DNA of the CDR3: TGTGCCAGCAGCTTAACTGGGTTGGGGCCCCAGCATTTT.

This chain links TRBV11-2 with TRBJ2-7; 8 nucleotides match TRBD1. Germline CDR1 SGHAT, CDR2 FQNNGV. With V trimmed by 3 bases and J by 2 bases, 9 bases remained unmatched. The CDR3 sequence is 16 residues long. The CDR3 sequence: CASSFGQGVGAYEQYF. CDR3 coding DNA: TGTGCCAGCAGCTTCGGACAGGGCGTAGGAGCCTACGAGCAGTACTTC.

The chain carries TRBV29-1 and TRBJ1-2; perhaps TRBD1 as D (6 bases). This CDR3 comprises 11 residues. Between the trimmed V and J ends, which lost 8 bases and 3 bases, there was a span of 10 bases. Germline CDR1 reads SQVTM; CDR2 reads ANQGSEA. Written as DNA, the CDR3 is TGCAGCCACAGGGAAGACTATGGCTACACCTTC. Translating gives CSHREDYGYTF. The whole variable domain, remainder taken from reference TRBV29-1 and TRBJ1-2, is SAVISQKPSRDICQRGTSLTIQCQVDSQVTMMFWYRQQPGQSLTLIATANQGSEATYESGFVIDKFPISRPNLTFSTLTVSNMSPEDSSIYLCSHREDYGYTFGSGTRLTVV.

This sequence joins TRBV7-2 and TRBJ2-3, with 10 bases that match TRBD2. The CDR3 is 16 amino acids. V lost 3 bases, J lost 5 bases, and 8 bases stayed unmatched. The V gene's germline CDR1 is SGHTA and CDR2 FQGNSA. CDR3 region: CASSFMIAGGVDTQYF. In DNA form, the CDR3 reads TGTGCCAGCAGCTTTATGATAGCGGGGGGAGTAGATACGCAGTATTTT.

The chain links TRBV10-2 to TRBJ1-4; a possible D gene is TRBD1 (6 bases). V dropped 2 bases and J dropped 5 bases, with 15 bases sitting between them. Germline V gives CDR1 WSHSY, CDR2 SAAADI. CDR3 length equals 16 residues. The CDR3 loop reads CASSEPGTRKNEKLFF. Here the CDR3 DNA reads TGCGCCAGCAGTGAGCCCGGGACAAGGAAAAATGAAAAACTGTTTTTT.